What follows is one T cell receptor (beta chain) and its context. Its specificity is not known. TCRdb reanalysed the reads using MiXCR and keeps one entry per CDR3 protein. The sample yields about 920,000 distinct CDR3 sequences, around 30% seen once. This sample stems from a study of T cell repertoires in cytomegalovirus infection. Background on the study: HLA-B-restricted CMV epitopes that are well studied, plus recently identified HLA-C-restricted ones, were used by the study. Both a matching HLA type and CMV infection were indicated by public TCR beta signatures.

CDR3 size: 15 residues. The germline gives CDR1 MNHEY, CDR2 SVGAGI. V shed 5 bases, J shed 6 bases, and the junction held 5 bases outside the gene matches. Broader study findings: The study found HLA-C-restricted CMV-specific TCR beta clonotypes dominating the ex vivo response. Summed public TCR beta family frequency identified CMV carriers bearing the relevant HLA.

The sample was cultured CD8+ T cells from PBMCs, taken from culture after CMV antigen stimulation. V is TRBV6-5 and J is TRBJ2-1, with TRBD2 matching 12 bases. The origin of this receptor is a human donor in good health (CMV status not recorded). Some clones in this sample may be carry-over from other donors' samples. The CDR3 coding sequence is TGTGCCAGCAGTGCCGGGACTAGCGGGTTCAATGAGCAGTTCTTC. Amino acids: CASSAGTSGFNEQFF.